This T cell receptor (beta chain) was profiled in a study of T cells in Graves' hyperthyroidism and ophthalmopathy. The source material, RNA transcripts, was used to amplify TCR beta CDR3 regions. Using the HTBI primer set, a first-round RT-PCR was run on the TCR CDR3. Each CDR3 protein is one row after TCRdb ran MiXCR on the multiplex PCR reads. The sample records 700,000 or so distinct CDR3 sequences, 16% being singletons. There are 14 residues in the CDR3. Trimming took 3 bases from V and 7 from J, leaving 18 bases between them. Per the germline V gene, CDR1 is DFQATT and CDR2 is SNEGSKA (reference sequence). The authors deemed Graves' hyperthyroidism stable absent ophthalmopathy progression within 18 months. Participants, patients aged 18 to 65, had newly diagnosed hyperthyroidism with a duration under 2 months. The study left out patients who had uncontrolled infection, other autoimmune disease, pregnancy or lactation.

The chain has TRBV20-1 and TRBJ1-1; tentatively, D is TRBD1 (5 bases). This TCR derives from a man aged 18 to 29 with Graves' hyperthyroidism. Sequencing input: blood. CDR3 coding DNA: TGCAGTGCTAGTATGGGACCCTTTCTGGGTGAAGCTTTCTTT. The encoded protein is CSASMGPFLGEAFF.